This TCR beta chain was profiled in a study of regulatory T cells in long-lasting Graves disease. Study-level findings and limits: Because few samples were included, accuracy may have been lower. Favored usage of TRBV28, TRBJ1-2 and TRBJ2-5 was recorded in persistent disease.

Indicated time point: newly diagnosed GD, antithyroid drugs for less than 3 months. RNA extracted from PBMCs served as the sequencing template. Criteria from the American Thyroid Association guidelines were applied to diagnose Graves' disease. The CDR3 extends over 14 amino acids. V was trimmed by 0 bases and J by 1 base, leaving 5 bases between them. Germline CDR1 is SGDLS and CDR2 is YYNGEE. This clonotype was seen ten or more times. The antigen is unknown. Combining iRepertoire HTBI primers with Arm-PCR of CDR3 regions, the authors built TCR beta libraries. TCRdb re-called the multiplex PCR reads with MiXCR, one entry per CDR3 protein. The data hold roughly 560,000 distinct CDR3 sequences, with about 16% observed a single time. Separately, the same data were catalogued under a study of T cells in Graves' hyperthyroidism and ophthalmopathy. That paper adds: Most thyroid clonotypes expanded above 0.001 were also detected in blood.

V and J are TRBV9 and TRBJ2-1; D is undetermined. This sequence originates from a woman aged 40 to 65 with Graves disease. The sample here was peripheral blood mononuclear cells (PBMCs), taken at new diagnosis, from a patient treated with antithyroid drugs. The DNA of the CDR3 is TGTGCCAGCAGCGTAGCAGATTCCTACAATGAGCAGTTCTTC. Its protein product is CASSVADSYNEQFF.